This paragraph reports one TCR beta chain. No antigen is known for it. The sample belongs to a study of cytomegalovirus exposure and HLA in healthy donors. The CDR3 runs to 17 residues. The germline V gene encodes CDR1 MNHEY and CDR2 SMNVEV (reference sequence). Trimming took 0 bases from V and 0 from J, leaving 11 bases between them. PCR used 60 Vbeta primers and 13 Jbeta primers. Some clones are missing from TCRdb's copy, which holds only in-frame ones; the method was immunoSEQ multiplex PCR. The table includes roughly 120,000 clones, less than 85% detected once. Broader study findings: What was likely a sequencing artifact was a cluster of highly shared sequence variants. What a later analysis reportedly showed was that an Asian-associated ancestry cluster had fewer N-insertions than the roughly 700-donor mean.

The sample was PBMCs. This clonotype was obtained from a man between 25 and 39 years old in good health and CMV-seropositive. The chain employs TRBV27 and TRBJ2-2, with D hard to call. The CDR3 region has the DNA TGTGCCAGCAGTTTATCAACAGCCAACGCGAACACCGGGGAGCTGTTTTTT. This codes for CASSLSTANANTGELFF.